This T cell receptor beta chain stems from a study of post-analysis software for immune sequencing data. Whole-study findings and limits: There were five or six TRBV segments more frequent in patients than controls, and TRBV5-6, TRBV5-1 and TRBV20-1 were among them.

A remark on this clonotype: Its target is unknown.

Prepared libraries of TCR beta cDNA carried unique molecular identifiers. MiXCR, run by TCRdb on the PCR reads, gives a single entry per CDR3 protein. The sample yields about 500,000 distinct CDR3 sequences, roughly 45% seen once. The CDR3 length is 15 residues. Germline lookup yields CDR1 SGHTA and CDR2 FQGTGA. V shed 5 bases, J shed 3 bases, and the junction held 4 bases outside the gene matches. Material for sequencing was blood. The rearrangement uses TRBV7-3 and TRBJ2-7; 13 positions match TRBD2. This receptor was obtained from a girl aged 10 to 17 with multiple sclerosis. The CDR3 DNA sequence: TGTGCCAGCAGCGCCTGGACTAGCGGGAGCTACGAGCAGTACTTC. Its translation: CASSAWTSGSYEQYF.